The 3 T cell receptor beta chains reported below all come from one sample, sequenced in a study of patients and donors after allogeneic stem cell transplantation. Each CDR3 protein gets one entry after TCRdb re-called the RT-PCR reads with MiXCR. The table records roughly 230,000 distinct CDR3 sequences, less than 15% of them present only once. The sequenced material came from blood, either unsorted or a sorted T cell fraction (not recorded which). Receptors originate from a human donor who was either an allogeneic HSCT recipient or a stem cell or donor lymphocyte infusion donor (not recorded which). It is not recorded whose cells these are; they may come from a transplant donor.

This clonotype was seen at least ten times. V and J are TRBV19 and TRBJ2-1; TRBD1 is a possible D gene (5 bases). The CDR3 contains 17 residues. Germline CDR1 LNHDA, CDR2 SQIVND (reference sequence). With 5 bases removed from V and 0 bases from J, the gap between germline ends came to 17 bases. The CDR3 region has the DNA TGTGCCAGTAGTGTCAAGTCAGGGCGCGCCTCCTACAATGAGCAGTTCTTC. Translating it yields CASSVKSGRASYNEQFF.

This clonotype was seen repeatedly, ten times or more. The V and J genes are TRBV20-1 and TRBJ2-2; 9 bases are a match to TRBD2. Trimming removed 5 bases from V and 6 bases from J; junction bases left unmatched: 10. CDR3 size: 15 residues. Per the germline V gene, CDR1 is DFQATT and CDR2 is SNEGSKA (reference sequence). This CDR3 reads CSADPLAGISGELFF. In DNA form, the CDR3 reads TGCAGTGCTGACCCTCTAGCGGGGATTTCCGGGGAGCTGTTTTTT.

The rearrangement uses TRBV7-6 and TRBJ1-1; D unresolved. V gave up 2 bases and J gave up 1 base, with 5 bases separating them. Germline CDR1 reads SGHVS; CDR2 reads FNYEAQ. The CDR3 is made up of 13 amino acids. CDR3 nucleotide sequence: TGTGCCAGCAGCTTAATGAAGAACACTGAAGCTTTCTTT. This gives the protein CASSLMKNTEAFF.